This TCR beta chain is drawn from a study of T-cell memory formation after mild COVID-19. TCRdb used MiXCR to reprocess the 5' RACE reads, holding one entry per CDR3 protein. This sample carries a few hundred thousand distinct CDR3 sequences, 13% to 15% of them seen once, and the ten largest clones take less than 25%. General study findings and limits: SARS-CoV-2 specificity of second-wave clones peaking day 37 was unconfirmed.

Comment on this clonotype: No antigen is known for it.

Germline values: CDR1 MNHEY, CDR2 SVGAGI. The ends were cut back, 6 bases at V and 4 bases at J, with 13 bases in the middle. This CDR3 contains 13 residues. Sequences were obtained from PBMCs or a T cell subset sorted from them (not recorded which). This sequence originates from a man younger than 35 who had mild COVID-19 (a few samples of this study predate the infection). Cell type and time point are not known. The gene calls are TRBV6-5 and TRBJ2-7, with a weak D call TRBD1 (6 bases). For the CDR3, the DNA is TGTGCCAGCAGGGTAAGGGGGAGATACGAGCAGTACTTC. Amino acid sequence: CASRVRGRYEQYF.